This TCR beta chain was captured by sequencing in a study of T-cell memory formation after mild COVID-19. Regarding the study as a whole: Confirmation of SARS-CoV-2 specificity was lacking for second-wave clones peaking day 37.

The CDR3 runs 13 residues. In germline, CDR1 is MNHNY, CDR2 SVGAGI (reference sequence). Between the trimmed V and J ends, which lost 2 bases and 3 bases, there was a span of 6 bases. TCR alpha and TCR beta cDNA libraries with sample barcodes and UMIs came from 5'RACE using constant-segment primers. TCRdb reanalysed the 5' RACE reads using MiXCR and keeps one entry per CDR3 protein. The top ten clones hold 20% to 25% of a sample with approximately 350,000 distinct CDR3 sequences, approximately 12% of them seen once. Comments on this clonotype: The antigen remains undetermined.

Sample: PBMCs or a T cell subset sorted from them (not recorded which). V usage is TRBV6-6 and J usage is TRBJ2-3; unclear D gene. This receptor was taken from a man in his late teens or twenties who had mild COVID-19 (a few samples of this study predate the infection). Cell type and time point are not known. The CDR3 reads CASSYPRTDTQYF. The CDR3 DNA reads as TGTGCCAGCAGTTACCCCCGGACAGATACGCAGTATTTT.